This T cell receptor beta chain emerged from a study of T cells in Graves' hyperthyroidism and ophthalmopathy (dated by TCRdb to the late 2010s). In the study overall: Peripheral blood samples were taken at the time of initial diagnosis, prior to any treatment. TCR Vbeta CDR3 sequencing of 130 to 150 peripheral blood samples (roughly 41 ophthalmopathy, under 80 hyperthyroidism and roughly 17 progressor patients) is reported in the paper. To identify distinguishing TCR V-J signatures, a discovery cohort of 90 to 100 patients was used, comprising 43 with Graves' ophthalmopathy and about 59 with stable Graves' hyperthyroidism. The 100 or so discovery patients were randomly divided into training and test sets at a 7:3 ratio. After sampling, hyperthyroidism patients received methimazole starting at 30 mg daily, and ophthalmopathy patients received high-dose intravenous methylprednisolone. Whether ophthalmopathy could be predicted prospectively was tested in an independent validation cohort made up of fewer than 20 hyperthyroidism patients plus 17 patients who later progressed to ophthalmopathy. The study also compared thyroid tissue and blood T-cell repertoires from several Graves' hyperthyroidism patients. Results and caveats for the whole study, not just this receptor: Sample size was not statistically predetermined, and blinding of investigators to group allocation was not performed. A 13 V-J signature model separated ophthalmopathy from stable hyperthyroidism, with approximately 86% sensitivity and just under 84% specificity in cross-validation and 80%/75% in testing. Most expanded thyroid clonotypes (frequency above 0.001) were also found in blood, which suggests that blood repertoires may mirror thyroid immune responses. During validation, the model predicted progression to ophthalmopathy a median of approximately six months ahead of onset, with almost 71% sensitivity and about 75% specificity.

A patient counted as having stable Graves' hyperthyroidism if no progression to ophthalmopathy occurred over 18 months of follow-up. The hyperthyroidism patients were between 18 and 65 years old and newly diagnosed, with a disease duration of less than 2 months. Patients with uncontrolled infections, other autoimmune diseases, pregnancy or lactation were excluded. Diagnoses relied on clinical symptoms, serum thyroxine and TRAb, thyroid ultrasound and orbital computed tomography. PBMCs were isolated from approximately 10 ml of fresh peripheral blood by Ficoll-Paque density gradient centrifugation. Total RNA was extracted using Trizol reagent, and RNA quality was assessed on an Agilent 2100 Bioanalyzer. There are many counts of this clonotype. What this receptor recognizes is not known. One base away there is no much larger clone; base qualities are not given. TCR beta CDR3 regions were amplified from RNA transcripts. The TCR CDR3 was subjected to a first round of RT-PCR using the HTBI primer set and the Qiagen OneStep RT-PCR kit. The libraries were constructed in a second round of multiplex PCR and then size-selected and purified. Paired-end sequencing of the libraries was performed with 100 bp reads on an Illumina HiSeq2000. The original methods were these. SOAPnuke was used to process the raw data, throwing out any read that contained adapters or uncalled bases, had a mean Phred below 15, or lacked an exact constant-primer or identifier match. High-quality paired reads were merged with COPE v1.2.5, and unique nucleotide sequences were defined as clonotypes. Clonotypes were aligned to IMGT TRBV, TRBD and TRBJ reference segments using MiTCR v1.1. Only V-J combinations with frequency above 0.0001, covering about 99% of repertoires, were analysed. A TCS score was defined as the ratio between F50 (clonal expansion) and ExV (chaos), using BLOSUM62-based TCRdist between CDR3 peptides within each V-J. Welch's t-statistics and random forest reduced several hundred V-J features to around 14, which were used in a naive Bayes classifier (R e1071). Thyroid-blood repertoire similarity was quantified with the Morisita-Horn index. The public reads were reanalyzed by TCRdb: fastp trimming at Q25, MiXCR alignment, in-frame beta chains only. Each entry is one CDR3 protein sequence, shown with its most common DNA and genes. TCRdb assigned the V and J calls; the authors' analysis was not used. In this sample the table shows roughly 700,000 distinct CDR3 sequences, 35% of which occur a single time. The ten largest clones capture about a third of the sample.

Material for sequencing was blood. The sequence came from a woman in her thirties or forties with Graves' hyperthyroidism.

In nucleotides, the sequence is TGTGCCAGTAGTATCATTCAGTCTGGGGCCAACGTCCTGACTTTC. Its product reads: CASSIIQSGANVLTF. The V and J segments used are TRBV19 and TRBJ2-6, with the identity of the D gene unclear. The CDR3 covers 15 residues, taking in both the cysteine and the phenylalanine. The sequence is cut down to CDR3 DNA, 45 bases in frame from base 1. Taken from the germline V gene (reference sequence), the CDR1 and CDR2 loops are LNHDA and SQIVND. A distance of 7 bases separates the germline ends of V and J, which lose 3 bases and 1 base respectively.